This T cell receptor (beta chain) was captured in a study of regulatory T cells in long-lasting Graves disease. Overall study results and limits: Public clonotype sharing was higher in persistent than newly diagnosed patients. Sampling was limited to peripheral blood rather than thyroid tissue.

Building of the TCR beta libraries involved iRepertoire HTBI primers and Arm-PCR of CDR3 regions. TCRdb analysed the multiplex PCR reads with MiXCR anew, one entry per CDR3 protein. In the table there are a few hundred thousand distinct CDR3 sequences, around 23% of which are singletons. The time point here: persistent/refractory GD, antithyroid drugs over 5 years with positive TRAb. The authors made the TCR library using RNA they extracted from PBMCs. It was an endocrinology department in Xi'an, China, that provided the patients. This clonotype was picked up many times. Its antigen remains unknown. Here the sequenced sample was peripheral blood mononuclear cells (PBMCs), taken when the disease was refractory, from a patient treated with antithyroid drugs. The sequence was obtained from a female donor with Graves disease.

CDR3 sequence reads: CASSLPSLLSGNTIYF. The CDR3 nucleotides are TGTGCCAGCAGTTTACCGTCCCTTCTCTCTGGAAACACCATATATTTT. This chain uses TRBV28 with TRBJ1-3; D remains unclear. Deletions cut 2 bases from V and 0 bases from J, with 11 bases between. Looked up from germline, CDR1 is MDHEN and CDR2 is SYDVKM. The CDR3 has 16 residues.